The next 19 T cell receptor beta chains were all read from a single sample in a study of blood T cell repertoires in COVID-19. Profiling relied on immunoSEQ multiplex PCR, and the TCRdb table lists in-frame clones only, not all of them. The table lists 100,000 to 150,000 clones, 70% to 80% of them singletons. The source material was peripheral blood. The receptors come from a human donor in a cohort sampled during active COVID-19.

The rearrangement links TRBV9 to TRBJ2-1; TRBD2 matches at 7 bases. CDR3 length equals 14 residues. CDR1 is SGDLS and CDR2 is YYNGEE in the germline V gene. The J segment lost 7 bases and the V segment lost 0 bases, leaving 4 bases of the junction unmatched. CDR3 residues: CASSVELASNEQFF. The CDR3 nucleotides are TGTGCCAGCAGCGTAGAACTAGCGTCAAATGAGCAGTTCTTC.

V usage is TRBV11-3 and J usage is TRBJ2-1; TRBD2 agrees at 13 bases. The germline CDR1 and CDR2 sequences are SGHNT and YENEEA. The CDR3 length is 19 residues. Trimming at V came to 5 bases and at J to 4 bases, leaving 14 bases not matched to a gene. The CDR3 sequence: CASSLGLAGVRVGYNEQFF. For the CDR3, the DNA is TGTGCCAGCAGCCTAGGACTAGCGGGAGTAAGGGTTGGTTACAATGAGCAGTTCTTC.

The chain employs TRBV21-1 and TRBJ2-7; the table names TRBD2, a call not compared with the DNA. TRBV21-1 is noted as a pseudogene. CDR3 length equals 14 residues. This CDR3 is CASSKERSSYEQYF. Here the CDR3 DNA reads TGTGCCAGCAGCAAAGAGCGTTCCTCCTACGAGCAGTACTTC.

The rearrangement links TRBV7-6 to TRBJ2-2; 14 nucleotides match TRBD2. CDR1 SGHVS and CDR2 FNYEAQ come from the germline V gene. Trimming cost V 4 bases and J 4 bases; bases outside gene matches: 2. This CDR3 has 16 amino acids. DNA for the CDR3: TGTGCCAGCAGCTCGACTAGCGGGAGGGGCACCGGGGAGCTGTTTTTT. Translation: CASSSTSGRGTGELFF.

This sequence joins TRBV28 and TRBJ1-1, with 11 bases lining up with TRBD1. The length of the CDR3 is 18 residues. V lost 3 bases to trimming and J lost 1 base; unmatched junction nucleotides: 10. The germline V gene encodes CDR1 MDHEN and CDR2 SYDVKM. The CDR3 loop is CASSLRTGGWVSNTEAFF. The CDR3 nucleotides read TGTGCCAGCAGTTTGAGGACAGGGGGCTGGGTGTCGAACACTGAAGCTTTCTTT.

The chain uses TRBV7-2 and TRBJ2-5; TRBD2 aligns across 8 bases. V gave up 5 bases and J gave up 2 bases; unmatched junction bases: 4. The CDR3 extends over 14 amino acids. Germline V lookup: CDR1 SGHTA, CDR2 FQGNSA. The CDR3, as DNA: TGTGCCAGCAGCCTCGGGAGGGCGCAAGAGACCCAGTACTTC. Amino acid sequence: CASSLGRAQETQYF.

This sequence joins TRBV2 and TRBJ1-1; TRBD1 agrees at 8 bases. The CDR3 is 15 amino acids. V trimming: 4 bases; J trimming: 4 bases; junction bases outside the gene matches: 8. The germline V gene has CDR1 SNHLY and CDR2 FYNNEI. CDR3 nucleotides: TGTGCCAGCAGTGGCTCGACAGGGGTCGGCACTGAAGCTTTCTTT. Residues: CASSGSTGVGTEAFF.

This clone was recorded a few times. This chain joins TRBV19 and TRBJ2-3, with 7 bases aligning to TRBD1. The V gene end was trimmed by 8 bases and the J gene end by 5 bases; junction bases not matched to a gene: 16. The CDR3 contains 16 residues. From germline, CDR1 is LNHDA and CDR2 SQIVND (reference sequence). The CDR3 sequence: CASLNPGQVLRDTQYF. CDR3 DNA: TGTGCCAGTCTTAACCCAGGACAGGTTCTTAGAGATACGCAGTATTTT.

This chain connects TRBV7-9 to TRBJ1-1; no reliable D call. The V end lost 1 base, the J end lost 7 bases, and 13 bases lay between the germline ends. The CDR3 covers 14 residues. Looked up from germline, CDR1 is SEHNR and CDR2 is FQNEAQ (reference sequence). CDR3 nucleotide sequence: TGTGCCAGCAGCTTAGGGGAGGCCCAAGTTGAAGCTTTCTTT. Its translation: CASSLGEAQVEAFF.

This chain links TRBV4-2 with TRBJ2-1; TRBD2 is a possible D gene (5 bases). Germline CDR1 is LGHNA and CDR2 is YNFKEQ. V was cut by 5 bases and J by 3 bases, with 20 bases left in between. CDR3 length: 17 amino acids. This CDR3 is CASSFRRPSQNYNEQFF. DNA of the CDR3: TGTGCCAGCAGCTTCCGTCGTCCTAGCCAAAACTACAATGAGCAGTTCTTC.

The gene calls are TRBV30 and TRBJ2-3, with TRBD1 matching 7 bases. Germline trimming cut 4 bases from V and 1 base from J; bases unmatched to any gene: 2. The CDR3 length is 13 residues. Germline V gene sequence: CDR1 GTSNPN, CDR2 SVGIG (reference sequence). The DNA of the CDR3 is TGTGCCTGGATAGACAGGGGCACAGATACGCAGTATTTT. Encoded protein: CAWIDRGTDTQYF.

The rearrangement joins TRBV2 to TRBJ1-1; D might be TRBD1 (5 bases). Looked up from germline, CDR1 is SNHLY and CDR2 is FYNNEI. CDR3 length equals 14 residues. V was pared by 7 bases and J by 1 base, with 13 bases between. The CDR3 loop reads CASTSNRQNTEAFF. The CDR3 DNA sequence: TGTGCCAGCACCTCAAACAGGCAGAACACTGAAGCTTTCTTT.

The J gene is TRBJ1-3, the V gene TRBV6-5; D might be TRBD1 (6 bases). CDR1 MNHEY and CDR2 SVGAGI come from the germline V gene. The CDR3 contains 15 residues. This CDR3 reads CAIVGQFLSGNTIYF. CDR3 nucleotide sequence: TGTGCTATAGTAGGACAGTTCCTCTCTGGAAACACCATATATTTT.

The CDR3 region has the DNA TGTGCCAGCGCAAACAGGGGGCCGACCTACGAGCAGTACTTC. Amino acids: CASANRGPTYEQYF. The rearrangement joins TRBV11-2 to TRBJ2-7; 9 bases align to TRBD1. The CDR3 spans 14 residues. V lost 8 bases, J lost 2 bases, and 7 bases stayed unmatched. Germline V gives CDR1 SGHAT, CDR2 FQNNGV. The full variable domain, in which reference TRBV11-2 and TRBJ2-7 provide the parts outside the CDR3, is EAGVAQSPRYKIIEKRQSVAFWCNPISGHATLYWYQQILGQGPKLLIQFQNNGVVDDSQLPKDRFSAERLKGVDSTLKIQPAKLEDSAVYLCASANRGPTYEQYFGPGTRLTVT.

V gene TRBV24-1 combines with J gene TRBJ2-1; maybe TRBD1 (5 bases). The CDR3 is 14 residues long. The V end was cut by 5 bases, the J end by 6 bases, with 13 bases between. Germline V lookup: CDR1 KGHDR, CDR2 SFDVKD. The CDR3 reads CATSAPRQTNEQFF. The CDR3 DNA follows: TGTGCCACCAGTGCCCCCCGACAGACCAATGAGCAGTTCTTC.

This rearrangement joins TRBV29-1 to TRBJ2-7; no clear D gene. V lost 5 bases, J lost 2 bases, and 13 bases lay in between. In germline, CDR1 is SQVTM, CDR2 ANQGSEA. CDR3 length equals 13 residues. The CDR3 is CSVLVRSAYEQYF. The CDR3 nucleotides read TGCAGCGTTTTGGTTCGGTCGGCCTACGAGCAGTACTTC.

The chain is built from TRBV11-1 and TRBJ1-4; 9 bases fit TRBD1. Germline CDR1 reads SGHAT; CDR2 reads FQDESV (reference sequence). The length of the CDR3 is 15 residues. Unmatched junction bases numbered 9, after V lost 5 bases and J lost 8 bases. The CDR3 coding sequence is TGTGCCAGCAGCCAAGAAGGGACAGGGCGAGAAAAACTGTTTTTT. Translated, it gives CASSQEGTGREKLFF.

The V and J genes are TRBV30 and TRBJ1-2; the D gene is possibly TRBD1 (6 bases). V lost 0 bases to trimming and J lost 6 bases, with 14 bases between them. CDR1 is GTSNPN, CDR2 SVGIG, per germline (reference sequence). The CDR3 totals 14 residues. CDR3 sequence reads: CAWSVRRGAHGYTF. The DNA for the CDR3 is TGTGCCTGGAGTGTACGACGGGGGGCGCATGGCTACACCTTC.

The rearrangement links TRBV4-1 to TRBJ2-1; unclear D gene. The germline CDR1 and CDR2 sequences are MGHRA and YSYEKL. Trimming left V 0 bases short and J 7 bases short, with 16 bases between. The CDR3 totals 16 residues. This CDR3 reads CASSQDLVSLRNEQFF. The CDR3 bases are TGCGCCAGCAGCCAAGATCTTGTCAGTCTCAGGAATGAGCAGTTCTTC.